This T cell receptor (beta chain) was profiled in a study of vaccination effects on CD4 cells after COVID-19. Study overall: Participants received two doses of either the BNT162b2 or mRNA-1273 vaccine.

Expansion with viral peptide pools was applied to antigen-specific CD4+ T cells by the ViraFEST assay prior to sequencing. Once cultured for more than nine days, the cells underwent separation to obtain CD4+ T cells. Recipients of the vaccine had no prior SARS-CoV-2 infection and negative nucleocapsid antibodies. IL-2 medium took the place of half the medium on both days 3 and 7. This CDR3 comprises 12 residues. Germline CDR1 reads DFQATT; CDR2 reads SNEGSKA (reference sequence). V lost 3 bases and J 10 bases, leaving 10 bases between the germline ends. Method: immunoSEQ multiplex PCR; TCRdb's copy keeps in-frame clones and lacks some. The sample holds 25,000 to 35,000 clones, about 80% seen once. For this clone: What it recognizes is unknown.

Whole-study results and caveats: Early post-infection timepoints were missing from the study, which also had few convalescent patients. Long after vaccination, the clones induced by infection and by vaccine shrank markedly in size.

J is TRBJ1-6 and V is TRBV20-1; the D is unclear. The TCR comes from a human donor who received a COVID-19 vaccine. Sample: CD4+ T cells from PBMCs cultured with SARS-CoV-2 spike peptides, taken before COVID-19 vaccination. In DNA, the CDR3 is TGCAGTGCTAGTCGGGGAGGATCACCCCTCCACTTT. It codes for CSASRGGSPLHF.